These T cell receptor beta chains were read from a single sample in a study of T cell responses to AZD1222 COVID-19 vaccine. Generated by immunoSEQ multiplex PCR, the TCRdb table keeps only in-frame clones and is missing some. Seen here are some 79,000 clones, 80% observed once, and the top ten hold 45% to 50%. The source material was peripheral blood, sampled 28 days after the second AZD1222 dose. These receptors originate from an adult who received the AZD1222 COVID-19 vaccine. Both conserved end residues are part of each CDR3. D genes are given only for firm matches. The size of a clone is reported for some rows only, either as once, few or many, or as a class for expanded clones.

CDR3aa: CASSTWTGRNVYEQYF; CDR3nt: TGTGCCAGCAGCACCTGGACAGGGCGGAATGTCTACGAGCAGTACTTC; abundance: NA; d_gene: TRBD1; v_gene: TRBV5-4; j_gene: TRBJ2-7
CDR3aa: CASSIDRASTDTQYF; CDR3nt: TGTGCCAGTAGTATAGATCGGGCTAGCACAGATACGCAGTATTTT; abundance: NA; d_gene: NA; v_gene: TRBV19; j_gene: TRBJ2-3
CDR3aa: CASSQGTGRQPQHF; CDR3nt: TGTGCCAGCAGCCAAGGGACAGGGCGTCAGCCCCAGCATTTT; abundance: NA; d_gene: TRBD1; v_gene: TRBV3-1/TRBV3-2; j_gene: TRBJ1-5
CDR3aa: CASSLVNTGELFF; CDR3nt: TGCGCCAGCAGCCTCGTTAACACCGGGGAGCTGTTTTTT; abundance: NA; d_gene: NA; v_gene: TRBV4-1; j_gene: TRBJ2-2
CDR3aa: CASSETPYPSNEQYF; CDR3nt: TGTGCCAGCAGCGAAACACCTTACCCGAGTAACGAGCAGTACTTC; abundance: NA; d_gene: NA; v_gene: TRBV9; j_gene: TRBJ2-7
CDR3aa: CASTRRAGQNEQFF; CDR3nt: TGTGCCAGTACCCGACGGGCAGGGCAGAATGAGCAGTTCTTC; abundance: NA; d_gene: NA; v_gene: TRBV19; j_gene: TRBJ2-1
CDR3aa: CASSLNGPGDTGELFF; CDR3nt: TGTGCCAGCAGCTTAAATGGTCCAGGGGACACCGGGGAGCTGTTTTTT; abundance: NA; d_gene: NA; v_gene: TRBV7-3; j_gene: TRBJ2-2
CDR3aa: CASSSAPLWEQYF; CDR3nt: TGTGCCAGCAGTAGCGCGCCGCTTTGGGAGCAGTACTTC; abundance: NA; d_gene: NA; v_gene: TRBV6-2/TRBV6-3; j_gene: TRBJ2-7
CDR3aa: CASSLGTASPTYEQYF; CDR3nt: TGTGCCAGCAGCTTAGGCACTGCATCCCCTACCTACGAGCAGTACTTC; abundance: NA; d_gene: NA; v_gene: TRBV11-2; j_gene: TRBJ2-7
CDR3aa: CASSIPGRASNTEAFF; CDR3nt: TGTGCCAGTAGTATCCCGGGACGGGCTTCGAACACTGAAGCTTTCTTT; abundance: NA; d_gene: NA; v_gene: TRBV19; j_gene: TRBJ1-1
CDR3aa: CASSQDWGQGYQPQHF; CDR3nt: TGCGCCAGCAGCCAAGATTGGGGACAGGGGTATCAGCCCCAGCATTTT; abundance: NA; d_gene: TRBD1; v_gene: TRBV4-3; j_gene: TRBJ1-5
CDR3aa: CASSPPREGVSIGYTF; CDR3nt: TGTGCCAGCAGCCCTCCCCGGGAGGGTGTATCGATAGGCTACACCTTC; abundance: few; d_gene: NA; v_gene: TRBV3-1/TRBV3-2; j_gene: TRBJ1-2
CDR3aa: CAISEPASGPETQYF; CDR3nt: TGTGCCATCAGTGAGCCCGCCTCGGGTCCGGAGACCCAGTACTTC; abundance: NA; d_gene: NA; v_gene: TRBV10-3; j_gene: TRBJ2-5
CDR3aa: CASSEGGADTEAFF; CDR3nt: TGTGCCAGCAGTGAAGGGGGGGCTGACACTGAAGCTTTCTTT; abundance: NA; d_gene: NA; v_gene: TRBV6-1; j_gene: TRBJ1-1
CDR3aa: CASSAGEGETQYF; CDR3nt: TGTGCCAGCAGTGCGGGAGAGGGGGAGACCCAGTACTTC; abundance: NA; d_gene: TRBD2; v_gene: TRBV9; j_gene: TRBJ2-5
CDR3aa: CASSEGPKLANYGYTF; CDR3nt: TGTGCCAGCAGTGAAGGACCGAAGTTAGCTAACTATGGCTACACCTTC; abundance: NA; d_gene: NA; v_gene: TRBV2; j_gene: TRBJ1-2
CDR3aa: CASSYSERGVTGTQYF; CDR3nt: TGTGCCAGCAGTTACTCGGAGCGGGGGGTTACAGGGACCCAGTACTTC; abundance: NA; d_gene: TRBD2; v_gene: TRBV6-5; j_gene: TRBJ2-5
CDR3aa: CASRRDREDPNTEAFF; CDR3nt: TGTGCCAGCAGACGGGACAGGGAGGACCCGAACACTGAAGCTTTCTTT; abundance: NA; d_gene: TRBD1; v_gene: TRBV6-6; j_gene: TRBJ1-1
CDR3aa: CATSDSRAAGAKNIQYF; CDR3nt: TGTGCCACCAGTGATTCGAGAGCGGCTGGGGCCAAAAACATTCAGTACTTC; abundance: NA; d_gene: NA; v_gene: TRBV24-1; j_gene: TRBJ2-4
CDR3aa: CASSLGGQETQYF; CDR3nt: TGTGCCAGCAGCTTAGGGGGCCAAGAGACCCAGTACTTC; abundance: NA; d_gene: NA; v_gene: TRBV7-2; j_gene: TRBJ2-5
CDR3aa: CASSPETQGEQYF; CDR3nt: TGTGCCAGCAGCCCAGAGACCCAAGGCGAGCAGTACTTC; abundance: few; d_gene: NA; v_gene: TRBV11-3; j_gene: TRBJ2-7
CDR3aa: CASSLARTINEQYF; CDR3nt: TGTGCCAGCAGCTTAGCTAGGACGATAAACGAGCAGTACTTC; abundance: NA; d_gene: NA; v_gene: TRBV7-9; j_gene: TRBJ2-7